The 20 T cell receptor beta chains below all came from one sample that was sequenced in a study of naive and memory T cell subsets. Antigens of these TCRs are unknown. Study-level points and caveats: Possibly reflecting memory cells re-expressing CD45RA, a few larger clonotypes occurred in naive repertoires, especially CD8.

An equimolar mix of two oligonucleotides served as the beta constant-region primer for TRBC1 and TRBC2. The ligated cDNA underwent four PCR rounds using SP2 and nested alpha and beta constant-region primers. TCRdb used MiXCR to reprocess the UMI-ligation and nested PCR reads, holding one entry per CDR3 protein. The sample shows 150,000 or so distinct CDR3 sequences, 22% of them seen only once. The sequencing input was naive CD4+ T cells from blood. The source of these receptors is a human donor in good health.

The chain couples TRBV7-8 to TRBJ1-5, with D perhaps matching TRBD1 (6 bases). Germline V gene lookup returns CDR1 SGHVS and CDR2 FQNEAQ. The CDR3 extends over 13 amino acids. V was clipped by 4 bases and J by 4 bases, with 8 bases between them. For the CDR3, the DNA is TGTGCCAGCAGCTCCACAGGGAATCAGCCCCAGCATTTT. Amino acid sequence: CASSSTGNQPQHF.

J is TRBJ1-2 and V is TRBV7-2, with D unresolved. Germline V gives CDR1 SGHTA, CDR2 FQGNSA. The CDR3 totals 17 residues. Deletions cut 5 bases from V and 1 base from J, with 20 bases between. CDR3 loop: CASSPRPTPRINYGYTF. The CDR3 bases are TGTGCCAGCAGCCCCCGCCCCACGCCGAGAATTAACTATGGCTACACCTTC.

The V call is TRBV20-1, the J call TRBJ1-3; 9 nucleotides agree with TRBD1. Germline-derived CDR1 and CDR2 are DFQATT and SNEGSKA (reference sequence). The J segment lost 2 bases and the V segment lost 3 bases, leaving 5 bases of the junction unmatched. The CDR3 covers 15 residues. CDR3 sequence (DNA): TGCAGTGCTAGGCGGACAGGGGCAGCTGGAAACACCATATATTTT. Amino acid sequence: CSARRTGAAGNTIYF.

This chain uses TRBV20-1 with TRBJ1-5; D not resolved. Trimming cost V 0 bases and J 2 bases, with 8 bases left between them. Germline V gene data show CDR1 as DFQATT and CDR2 as SNEGSKA (reference sequence). The CDR3 covers 14 residues. Written as DNA, the CDR3 is TGCAGTGCTAGAGAGGATCGGGGCAATCAGCCCCAGCATTTT. Translated: CSAREDRGNQPQHF.

V usage is TRBV12-3 or TRBV12-4 and J usage is TRBJ1-3; D remains ambiguous. The CDR3 contains 14 residues. V was clipped by 3 bases and J by 8 bases, with 14 bases between them. For the CDR3, the DNA is TGTGCCAGCAGTTTCTTGGGTCGGAGAGACACCATATATTTT. Its protein is CASSFLGRRDTIYF.

The sample holds one count of this clonotype. The rearrangement links TRBV12-3 or TRBV12-4 to TRBJ1-1; a weak D match, TRBD1 (6 bases). V was pared by 3 bases and J by 5 bases, with 16 bases between. This CDR3 is built from 15 residues. CDR3 sequence (DNA): TGTGCCAGCAGTTTGGGGGCGGGGGTTCGGACTGAAGCTTTCTTT. Its protein is CASSLGAGVRTEAFF.

This rearrangement joins TRBV20-1 to TRBJ1-5; the D is unclear. This CDR3 is built from 14 residues. Germline-derived CDR1 and CDR2 are DFQATT and SNEGSKA (reference sequence). Trimming took 1 base from V and 0 from J, leaving 7 bases between them. In DNA, the CDR3 is TGCAGTGCTAGAGTCCGATATAGCAATCAGCCCCAGCATTTT. Its translation is CSARVRYSNQPQHF.

This clonotype was counted at least ten times. The chain is built from TRBV4-3 and TRBJ1-3; 11 positions match TRBD1. This CDR3 contains 21 residues. Per germline, CDR1 LGHNA and CDR2 YSLEER. Trimming at V came to 2 bases and at J to 0 bases, leaving 15 bases not matched to a gene. CDR3 sequence reads: CASSQRSIAGQGVISGNTIYF. CDR3 nucleotide sequence: TGCGCCAGCAGCCAAAGATCTATAGCGGGACAGGGGGTGATCTCTGGAAACACCATATATTTT.

The V gene is TRBV27, the J gene TRBJ2-3; TRBD2 matches 10 bases. Trimming took 3 bases from V and 2 from J; bases not matched to a gene: 5. The V gene's germline CDR1 is MNHEY and CDR2 SMNVEV (reference sequence). CDR3 length equals 16 residues. The CDR3 DNA reads TGTGCCAGCAGTTTGATAGCGGGAGGTTCCACAGATACGCAGTATTTT. This translates into CASSLIAGGSTDTQYF.

The chain employs TRBV6-2 or TRBV6-3 and TRBJ2-3; D is perhaps TRBD2 (6 bases). CDR3 size: 15 residues. V lost 0 bases to trimming and J lost 5 bases, with 12 bases between them. CDR1 and CDR2 (germline): MNHEY, SVGEGT. The CDR3: CASSYSPGGEDTQYF. Written as DNA, the CDR3 is TGTGCCAGCAGTTACTCCCCCGGCGGGGAAGATACGCAGTATTTT.

This clonotype has a count of ten or more. V is TRBV20-1 and J is TRBJ2-5, with D unresolved. V lost 5 bases and J 4 bases, leaving 14 bases between the germline ends. This CDR3 has 13 amino acids. The V gene's germline CDR1 is DFQATT and CDR2 SNEGSKA (reference sequence). Written as DNA, the CDR3 is TGCAGTGCTCCGTTAGCAGGCCCAGAGACCCAGTACTTC. Translation gives CSAPLAGPETQYF.

This clonotype turned up a few times. This chain uses TRBV29-1 with TRBJ2-1; 7 nucleotides align to TRBD1. CDR3 length: 13 amino acids. The V and J ends lost 3 bases and 8 bases, in that order; junction bases with no gene match: 7. Germline assignment: CDR1 SQVTM and CDR2 ANQGSEA. The CDR3 nucleotides are TGCAGCGTTGAGAAGGGGGCGGTGGATGAGCAGTTCTTC. Translation: CSVEKGAVDEQFF.

The J gene is TRBJ1-5, the V gene TRBV14, with D hard to call. This CDR3 comprises 15 residues. Trimming stripped 5 bases from V and 7 bases from J, with 18 bases between. Looked up from germline, CDR1 is SGHDN and CDR2 is FVKESK. The DNA of the CDR3 is TGTGCCAGCAGCTTACCGACCGATAGCGGGCAGCCCCAGCATTTT. Amino acids: CASSLPTDSGQPQHF.

This clonotype was counted between two and nine times. This chain uses TRBV2 with TRBJ1-1, with 8 bases aligning to TRBD1. Trimming at V came to 6 bases and at J to 5 bases, leaving 17 bases not matched to a gene. The length of the CDR3 is 17 residues. Germline V gene lookup returns CDR1 SNHLY and CDR2 FYNNEI. The CDR3 coding sequence is TGTGCCAGCAGAAAGGTCTCAGGGGGCGCCGAGAGGACTGAAGCTTTCTTT. Translated, it gives CASRKVSGGAERTEAFF.

There are many counts of this clonotype. V usage is TRBV5-4 and J usage is TRBJ2-3; D remains ambiguous. This CDR3 is built from 13 residues. The germline V gene encodes CDR1 SGHNT and CDR2 YYREEE (reference sequence). Trimming cost V 0 bases and J 6 bases, with 8 bases left between them. The DNA of the CDR3 is TGTGCCAGCAGCTTGGGTGGCAGGGATACGCAGTATTTT. This sequence encodes CASSLGGRDTQYF.

This rearrangement joins TRBV27 to TRBJ1-5, with 8 bases identical to TRBD1. This CDR3 comprises 15 residues. Germline V gene lookup returns CDR1 MNHEY and CDR2 SMNVEV (reference sequence). The ends lost 5 bases at V and 1 base at J; junction bases unmatched: 4. DNA for the CDR3: TGTGCCAGCAGTCCGGACAGGGCGAGCAATCAGCCCCAGCATTTT. Protein: CASSPDRASNQPQHF.

This clonotype appeared a few times. The rearrangement links TRBV25-1 to TRBJ2-3, with 11 positions matching TRBD2. The CDR3 runs 16 residues. The germline V gene has CDR1 MGHDK and CDR2 SYGVNS. The ends lost 6 bases at V and 2 bases at J; junction bases unmatched: 7. The CDR3 loop reads CASRGGLADLTDTQYF. Here the CDR3 DNA reads TGTGCCAGCAGGGGGGGACTAGCGGATCTCACAGATACGCAGTATTTT.

The rearrangement joins TRBV18 to TRBJ2-7; 10 bases fit TRBD1. Germline CDR1 reads KGHSH; CDR2 reads LQKENI. V trimming: 4 bases; J trimming: 5 bases; junction bases outside the gene matches: 2. The CDR3 runs 13 residues. The CDR3 DNA sequence: TGTGCCAGCTCACTAGGACAGGGGGACGAGCAGTACTTC. The encoded protein is CASSLGQGDEQYF.

In its sample, this clonotype was seen a few times. The chain couples TRBV19 to TRBJ2-7, with 9 bases matching TRBD1. Trimming cost V 4 bases and J 4 bases; bases outside gene matches: 8. Germline V gives CDR1 LNHDA, CDR2 SQIVND (reference sequence). This CDR3 has 15 amino acids. This CDR3 reads CASSTPGQGVYEQYF. CDR3 DNA sequence: TGTGCCAGTAGTACCCCGGGACAGGGAGTTTACGAGCAGTACTTC.

There are a few counts of this clonotype. The chain uses TRBV30 and TRBJ2-1; TRBD2 is a possible D gene (5 bases). The CDR3 extends over 13 amino acids. V was cut by 3 bases and J by 9 bases, with 15 bases left in between. CDR1 and CDR2 (germline): GTSNPN, SVGIG (reference sequence). CDR3 region: CAWSVGSRGEQFF. CDR3 DNA sequence: TGTGCCTGGAGCGTTGGGTCTCGGGGTGAGCAGTTCTTC.